This TCR beta chain was captured by sequencing in a study of T cell repertoires in cytomegalovirus infection. Study context: Matching HLA type and CMV infection were both indicated by public TCR beta signatures. Study-wide points: Identification of carriers of CMV plus the relevant HLA was performed using cumulative public TCR beta family frequency. Ex vivo, HLA-C-restricted CMV-specific TCR beta clonotypes prevailed over the rest of the response.

Trimming cost V 5 bases and J 2 bases, with 15 bases left between them. Per the germline V gene, CDR1 is SGHTA and CDR2 is FQGNSA. The CDR3 spans 15 residues. At least ten counts were recorded for this clonotype. Its antigen is unknown. MiXCR was run by TCRdb on the reads, yielding one entry per CDR3 protein. The sample has fewer than 200,000 distinct CDR3 sequences, about an eighth seen once. The receptor was isolated from a human donor in good health (CMV status not recorded). Some clones in this sample may be carry-over from other donors' samples. The material sequenced was PBMCs. The genes are TRBV7-2 and TRBJ2-5; unclear D gene. The CDR3 nucleotides are TGTGCCAGCAGCCCTGACGGACGCAAGCAAGAGACCCAGTACTTC. The encoded protein is CASSPDGRKQETQYF.